These 2 T cell receptor beta chains were all obtained from the same sample, sequenced in a study of blood T cell repertoires in COVID-19. Profiled with immunoSEQ multiplex PCR; TCRdb holds only in-frame clones, not every one. The top ten hold about 6% of the sample, which has 200,000 or so clones, about four fifths seen once. Sample: peripheral blood. The receptor source for this set is a woman in her thirties or forties with acute or convalescent COVID-19.

The V and J genes are TRBV9 and TRBJ2-7; tentative D call: TRBD1 (6 bases). Germline CDR1 is SGDLS and CDR2 is YYNGEE. The CDR3 sequence is 15 residues long. The germline V and J ends were trimmed by 4 bases and 4 bases, with 18 bases remaining between them. The CDR3 bases are TGTGCCAGCAGCCTGGGACAACCGGCGCTGTACGAGCAGTACTTC. Its translation: CASSLGQPALYEQYF.

The chain joins TRBV10-3 to TRBJ1-3, with D unresolved. The V gene's germline CDR1 is ENHRY and CDR2 SYGVKD. Trimming removed 6 bases at V and 4 bases at J, with 13 bases between. The CDR3 totals 14 residues. The chain's CDR3 is CAISLPGRGNTIYF. As DNA, the CDR3 is TGTGCCATCAGCCTCCCAGGCCGGGGAAACACCATATATTTT.